A single sample is the source of the 23 T cell receptor beta chains below, sequenced in a study of response to subunit inactivated influenza vaccine. TCRdb redid the calling of the RT-PCR reads with MiXCR, one entry per CDR3 protein. The sample carries almost 600,000 distinct CDR3 sequences, around 15% recorded once. This specimen was PBMCs from blood, taken 11 to 12 days after vaccination. These receptors were collected from a man in his forties or fifties who received an inactivated influenza vaccine.

V and J are TRBV6-2 or TRBV6-3 and TRBJ2-1; TRBD2 aligns across 7 bases. Trimming removed 2 bases from V and 7 bases from J; junction bases left unmatched: 5. The CDR3 is 14 amino acids. CDR1 and CDR2 (germline): MNHEY, SVGEGT. The CDR3 here is CASSYMGGLNEQFF. The CDR3 bases are TGTGCCAGCAGTTACATGGGAGGGCTGAATGAGCAGTTCTTC.

The chain uses TRBV5-1 and TRBJ2-1; 10 positions match TRBD2. The CDR3 extends over 15 amino acids. V shed 4 bases, J shed 7 bases, and the junction held 8 bases outside the gene matches. Germline CDR1 is SGHRS and CDR2 is YFSETQ. The CDR3 coding sequence is TGCGCCAGCAGCCCCGCTAGCGGGAGTCGGAATGAGCAGTTCTTC. The encoded protein is CASSPASGSRNEQFF.

The gene calls are TRBV27 and TRBJ2-1, with D uncertain. The CDR3 runs to 16 residues. Trimming removed 0 bases from V and 8 bases from J, with 17 bases in between. Per the germline V gene, CDR1 is MNHEY and CDR2 is SMNVEV (reference sequence). The CDR3 region has the DNA TGTGCCAGCAGTTTATCCCGAACCGGGTCCGTTCATGAGCAGTTCTTC. It translates to CASSLSRTGSVHEQFF.

The genes are TRBV5-1 and TRBJ2-7; D unresolved. Germline CDR1 is SGHRS and CDR2 is YFSETQ. The CDR3 is 15 amino acids. The ends were cut back, 0 bases at V and 1 base at J, with 11 bases in the middle. CDR3 region: CASSLDQRASYEQYF. The CDR3 nucleotides read TGCGCCAGCAGCTTGGATCAGCGCGCTTCCTACGAGCAGTACTTC.

The V gene is TRBV5-1, the J gene TRBJ2-5; TRBD2 matches 10 bases. Germline V gives CDR1 SGHRS, CDR2 YFSETQ. The CDR3 runs 15 residues. Unmatched junction bases numbered 2, after V lost 2 bases and J lost 1 base. The CDR3 spells CASSFASGGQETQYF. The CDR3, as DNA: TGCGCCAGCAGCTTCGCTAGCGGGGGCCAAGAGACCCAGTACTTC.

The chain recombines TRBV9 with TRBJ2-1; D is unresolved. The CDR3 totals 12 residues. Germline lookup yields CDR1 SGDLS and CDR2 YYNGEE. Deletions cut 0 bases from V and 6 bases from J, with 4 bases between. The CDR3 DNA follows: TGTGCCAGCAGCGTAGGTACCAATGAGCAGTTCTTC. Amino acids: CASSVGTNEQFF.

This clonotype was recorded a few times. The chain joins TRBV12-3 or TRBV12-4 to TRBJ1-1; maybe TRBD1 (6 bases). The V end was cut by 8 bases, the J end by 5 bases, with 9 bases between. There are 11 residues in the CDR3. This chain's CDR3 is CASCRGTEAFF. As DNA, the CDR3 is TGTGCCAGCTGTAGGGGGACTGAAGCTTTCTTT.

The rearrangement links TRBV18 to TRBJ2-5, with D maybe TRBD2 (6 bases). Trimming removed 1 base at V and 5 bases at J, with 11 bases between. This CDR3 spans 14 amino acids. Germline loops: CDR1 KGHSH, CDR2 LQKENI. CDR3 region: CASSPQRRAETQYF. DNA of the CDR3: TGTGCCAGCTCACCACAAAGGAGGGCGGAGACCCAGTACTTC. The complete variable domain, with remaining parts taken from reference TRBV18 and TRBJ2-5, reads NAGVMQNPRHLVRRRGQEARLRCSPMKGHSHVYWYRQLPEEGLKFMVYLQKENIIDESGMPKERFSAEFPKEGPSILRIQQVVRGDSAAYFCASSPQRRAETQYFGPGTRLLVL.

The rearrangement joins TRBV7-2 to TRBJ2-7, with 7 bases aligning to TRBD1. Trimming removed 3 bases from V and 6 bases from J; junction bases left unmatched: 14. Germline V gives CDR1 SGHTA, CDR2 FQGNSA. The CDR3 spans 16 residues. The CDR3 bases are TGTGCCAGCAGCTTGGGACAGTCGAGAGTTCTAGGCGAGCAGTACTTC. Its protein product is CASSLGQSRVLGEQYF.

This clonotype turned up a few times. The rearrangement joins TRBV7-2 to TRBJ2-7; no reliable D call. The V end was cut by 2 bases, the J end by 3 bases, with 11 bases between. This CDR3 region has 14 residues. Germline assignment: CDR1 SGHTA and CDR2 FQGNSA. The CDR3 coding sequence is TGTGCCAGCAGCTTATCCCGGCGGAACTACGAGCAGTACTTC. This codes for CASSLSRRNYEQYF.

About this clonotype: One junction end does not reproduce the germline sequence, and a read error may be involved. This chain links TRBV7-2 with TRBJ2-2; TRBD1 matches 8 bases. This CDR3 contains 15 residues. Germline-derived CDR1 and CDR2 are SGHTA and FQGNSA. CDR3 residues: CASSLARGHTGELFF. In DNA form, the CDR3 reads TGCGCCAGCAGCTTGGCCAGGGGGCACACCGGGGAGCTGTTTTTT.

This clonotype occurred a few times. The gene calls are TRBV7-9 and TRBJ2-3; D remains unclear. Per germline, CDR1 SEHNR and CDR2 FQNEAQ (reference sequence). The CDR3 spans 17 residues. With 5 bases removed from V and 0 bases from J, the gap between germline ends came to 18 bases. The CDR3 DNA reads TGTGCCAGCAGCCTAGGACGGACGAGTACTAGCACAGATACGCAGTATTTT. Protein: CASSLGRTSTSTDTQYF.

The table lists this clonotype with a few counts. This chain connects TRBV15 to TRBJ2-2, with D unresolved. The CDR3 sequence is 14 residues long. V lost 0 bases and J 4 bases, leaving 6 bases between the germline ends. Germline values: CDR1 LNHNV, CDR2 YYDKDF (reference sequence). CDR3 loop: CATSRDRGTGELFF. The CDR3 nucleotides read TGTGCCACCAGCAGAGATCGAGGCACCGGGGAGCTGTTTTTT.

The chain combines TRBV10-2 with TRBJ2-2; the match to TRBD2 covers 8 bases. The CDR3 is 14 residues long. V trimming: 7 bases; J trimming: 8 bases; junction bases outside the gene matches: 9. Germline V gives CDR1 WSHSY, CDR2 SAAADI. The CDR3 loop reads CASTPGGVLGELFF. The CDR3 DNA follows: TGCGCCAGCACTCCCGGGGGGGTATTGGGGGAGCTGTTTTTT.

The CDR3 region is CRPGRATYNEQFF. CDR3 nucleotide sequence: TGCAGGCCGGGGAGGGCAACCTACAATGAGCAGTTCTTC. V and J are TRBV20-1 and TRBJ2-1; TRBD2 matches at 7 bases. Germline V gene lookup returns CDR1 DFQATT and CDR2 SNEGSKA (reference sequence). This CDR3 has 13 residues.

The sample holds a few counts of this clonotype. This rearrangement joins TRBV5-1 to TRBJ1-5, with TRBD1 matching 7 bases. Per the germline V gene, CDR1 is SGHRS and CDR2 is YFSETQ. This CDR3 comprises 15 residues. J gave up 3 bases and V 3 bases, and 6 bases lay outside the gene matches. The CDR3 region is CASSWDSPTNQPQHF. DNA for the CDR3: TGCGCCAGCAGCTGGGACAGCCCCACCAATCAGCCCCAGCATTTT. The whole variable domain, filled in from reference TRBV5-1 and TRBJ1-5, reads KAGVTQTPRYLIKTRGQQVTLSCSPISGHRSVSWYQQTPGQGLQFLFEYFSETQRNKGNFPGRFSGRQFSNSRSEMNVSTLELGDSALYLCASSWDSPTNQPQHFGDGTRLSIL.

This chain links TRBV7-2 with TRBJ2-3; 13 positions match TRBD2. The CDR3 has 16 residues. Germline assignment: CDR1 SGHTA and CDR2 FQGNSA. The ends lost 5 bases at V and 4 bases at J; junction bases unmatched: 6. CDR3 DNA sequence: TGTGCCAGCAGCCTGACTAGCGGGAGGATCGCAGATACGCAGTATTTT. Translating it yields CASSLTSGRIADTQYF.

The rearrangement links TRBV7-9 to TRBJ2-5; TRBD2 aligns across 12 bases. In germline, CDR1 is SEHNR, CDR2 FQNEAQ (reference sequence). The CDR3 has 17 residues. After removal of 0 bases from V and 3 bases from J, the junction contained 5 bases not matched to a gene. In DNA form, the CDR3 reads TGTGCCAGCAGCTTAGCGGTGACTAGCGGGAGCGAAGAGACCCAGTACTTC. This codes for CASSLAVTSGSEETQYF.

V is TRBV7-6 and J is TRBJ2-7; a possible D gene is TRBD1 (5 bases). V was shortened by 3 bases and J by 5 bases, with 11 bases between the two germline ends. The CDR3 length is 13 residues. Germline values: CDR1 SGHVS, CDR2 FNYEAQ. CDR3 sequence reads: CASSFTGGDEQYF. The CDR3 nucleotides are TGTGCCAGCAGCTTTACAGGTGGGGACGAGCAGTACTTC.

The chain joins TRBV12-3 or TRBV12-4 to TRBJ2-6; a weak D match, TRBD1 (6 bases). The CDR3 spans 14 residues. The V gene lost 5 bases and the J gene lost 2 bases, with 7 bases spanning the gap. In DNA, the CDR3 is TGTGCCAGCAGTCGGGACACTGGGGCCAACGTCCTGACTTTC. Residues: CASSRDTGANVLTF.

CDR3 protein: CASSLFPGRGTIGNEQFF. As DNA, the CDR3 is TGTGCCAGCAGCTTATTCCCGGGCAGGGGGACTATCGGCAATGAGCAGTTCTTC. The J gene is TRBJ2-1, the V gene TRBV11-1; perhaps D is TRBD1 or TRBD2 (7 bases each). Trimming stripped 2 bases from V and 6 bases from J, with 23 bases between. The CDR3 is made up of 18 amino acids. Per germline, CDR1 SGHAT and CDR2 FQDESV (reference sequence).

This clonotype was recorded a few times. The chain couples TRBV12-3 or TRBV12-4 to TRBJ1-2; D might be TRBD1 (5 bases). The CDR3 sequence is 11 residues long. The V and J ends lost 6 bases and 10 bases respectively, with 12 bases between them. CDR3 in DNA: TGTGCCAGCAGAAAGACGGGACCCTACACCTTC. Translated, it gives CASRKTGPYTF.

The chain carries TRBV5-1 and TRBJ1-3, with a weak D call TRBD1 (5 bases). V lost 3 bases to trimming and J lost 4 bases, with 8 bases between them. CDR1 SGHRS and CDR2 YFSETQ come from the germline V gene. The CDR3 is 13 amino acids. The CDR3 DNA follows: TGCGCCAGCAGCTCTGGGACGGGAAACACCATATATTTT. Protein sequence: CASSSGTGNTIYF.